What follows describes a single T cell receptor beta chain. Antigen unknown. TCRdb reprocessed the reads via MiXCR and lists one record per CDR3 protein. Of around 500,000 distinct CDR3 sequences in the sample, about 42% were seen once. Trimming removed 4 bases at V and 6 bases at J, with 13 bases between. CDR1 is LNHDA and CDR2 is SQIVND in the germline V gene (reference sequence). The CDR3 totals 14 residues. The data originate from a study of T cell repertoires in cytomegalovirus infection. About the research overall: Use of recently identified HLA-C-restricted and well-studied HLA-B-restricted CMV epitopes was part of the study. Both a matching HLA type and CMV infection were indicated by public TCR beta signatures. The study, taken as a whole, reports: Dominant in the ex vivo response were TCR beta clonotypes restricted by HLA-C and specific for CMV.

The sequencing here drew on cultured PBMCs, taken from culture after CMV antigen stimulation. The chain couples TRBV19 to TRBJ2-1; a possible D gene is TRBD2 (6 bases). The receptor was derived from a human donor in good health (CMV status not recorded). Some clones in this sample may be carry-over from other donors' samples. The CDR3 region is CASSTLGTSNEQFF. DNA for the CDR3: TGTGCCAGTAGTACCCTTGGGACTTCCAATGAGCAGTTCTTC.